A selection of T cell receptor beta chains follows, all from one sample in a study of T cells in Graves' hyperthyroidism and ophthalmopathy. TCRdb re-derived calls from the multiplex PCR reads in MiXCR, one entry per CDR3 protein. The table has approximately 320,000 distinct CDR3 sequences, 16% seen once; the top ten hold approximately 35%. Sequencing was performed on blood. The receptors here all came from a man aged 30 to 45 with Graves' hyperthyroidism. Both conserved end residues are part of each CDR3. The D gene is left open where the match is weak. Some rows have no size entry. The others give once, few or many, or a class for an expanded clone.

d_call: NA
clone_size: NA
cdr3_length: 15
j_call: TRBJ2-1
v_call: TRBV12-3/TRBV12-4
cdr3_aa: CASSLGVGACNEQFF
cdr3_nt: TGTGCCAGCAGTTTAGGGGTTGGCGCGTGCAATGAGCAGTTCTTC

d_call: NA
clone_size: NA
cdr3_length: 14
j_call: TRBJ1-5
v_call: TRBV28
cdr3_aa: CASSLYRDNQPQHF
cdr3_nt: TGTGCCAGCAGTTTATATAGGGACAATCAGCCCCAGCATTTT

d_call: TRBD2
clone_size: few
cdr3_length: 15
j_call: TRBJ2-2
v_call: TRBV7-2
cdr3_aa: CASSFIAGDAGELFF
cdr3_nt: TGTGCCAGCAGCTTTATAGCGGGAGATGCCGGGGAGCTGTTTTTT

d_call: NA
clone_size: many
cdr3_length: 14
j_call: TRBJ2-1
v_call: TRBV11-1
cdr3_aa: CATSLDFSYNEQFF
cdr3_nt: TGTGCCACCTCCCTGGACTTTTCCTACAATGAGCAGTTCTTC

d_call: NA
clone_size: NA
cdr3_length: 15
j_call: TRBJ1-5
v_call: TRBV6-1
cdr3_aa: CASSKGWEGYQPQHF
cdr3_nt: TGTGCCAGCAGCAAGGGGTGGGAAGGGTATCAGCCCCAGCATTTT

d_call: NA
clone_size: NA
cdr3_length: 14
j_call: TRBJ1-2
v_call: TRBV27
cdr3_aa: CASSRIGSRVGYTF
cdr3_nt: TGTGCCAGCAGTCGGATAGGCAGTAGGGTGGGCTACACCTTC

d_call: NA
clone_size: many
cdr3_length: 14
j_call: TRBJ1-2
v_call: TRBV20-1
cdr3_aa: CSARLRGNPNGYTF
cdr3_nt: TGCAGTGCTAGACTGAGGGGGAACCCTAATGGCTACACCTTC

d_call: NA
clone_size: many
cdr3_length: 17
j_call: TRBJ2-7
v_call: TRBV11-2
cdr3_aa: CASSSARAARRHYEQYF
cdr3_nt: TGTGCCAGCAGCTCCGCCCGGGCAGCCCGAAGACACTACGAGCAGTACTTC

d_call: TRBD2
clone_size: many
cdr3_length: 14
j_call: TRBJ2-5
v_call: TRBV7-2
cdr3_aa: CASSPGLARETQYF
cdr3_nt: TGTGCCAGCAGCCCAGGACTAGCTCGCGAGACCCAGTACTTC

d_call: NA
clone_size: NA
cdr3_length: 14
j_call: TRBJ1-1
v_call: TRBV5-1
cdr3_aa: CASSSPDLNTEAFF
cdr3_nt: TGCGCCAGCAGCTCCCCGGACCTGAACACTGAAGCTTTCTTT

d_call: NA
clone_size: many
cdr3_length: 12
j_call: TRBJ1-3
v_call: TRBV3-1
cdr3_aa: CASSQDWSTIYF
cdr3_nt: TGTGCCAGCAGCCAAGATTGGAGCACCATATATTTT

d_call: NA
clone_size: few
cdr3_length: 13
j_call: TRBJ1-4
v_call: TRBV10-3
cdr3_aa: CAISESKGTELFF
cdr3_nt: TGTGCCATCAGTGAGTCGAAGGGGACGGAACTGTTTTTT

d_call: NA
clone_size: few
cdr3_length: 12
j_call: TRBJ2-2
v_call: TRBV20-1
cdr3_aa: CSAYSATGELFF
cdr3_nt: TGCAGTGCCTATAGCGCGACCGGGGAGCTGTTTTTT

d_call: NA
clone_size: NA
cdr3_length: 15
j_call: TRBJ1-3
v_call: TRBV4-2
cdr3_aa: CASSQEEGTGNTIYF
cdr3_nt: TGTGCCAGCAGCCAAGAGGAGGGGACTGGAAACACCATATATTTT

d_call: NA
clone_size: many
cdr3_length: 14
j_call: TRBJ2-7
v_call: TRBV14
cdr3_aa: CASSQDTSLYEQYF
cdr3_nt: TGTGCCAGCAGCCAAGATACCAGTTTATACGAGCAGTACTTC

d_call: NA
clone_size: few
cdr3_length: 18
j_call: TRBJ2-1
v_call: TRBV28
cdr3_aa: CASSLRDFIRGSYNEQFF
cdr3_nt: TGTGCCAGCAGTTTAAGGGACTTCATACGGGGCTCCTACAATGAGCAGTTCTTC

d_call: TRBD2
clone_size: many
cdr3_length: 16
j_call: TRBJ2-3
v_call: TRBV24-1
cdr3_aa: CATALGGGGATDTQYF
cdr3_nt: TGTGCCACCGCGTTGGGTGGGGGAGGGGCCACAGATACGCAGTATTTT

d_call: TRBD2
clone_size: NA
cdr3_length: 13
j_call: TRBJ2-5
v_call: TRBV11-1
cdr3_aa: CASSFGGKETQYF
cdr3_nt: TGTGCCAGCAGCTTCGGGGGGAAGGAGACCCAGTACTTC

d_call: NA
clone_size: few
cdr3_length: 13
j_call: TRBJ1-1
v_call: TRBV6-1
cdr3_aa: CASIAPGATEAFF
cdr3_nt: TGTGCCAGCATCGCCCCGGGGGCCACTGAAGCTTTCTTT

d_call: NA
clone_size: many
cdr3_length: 13
j_call: TRBJ2-2
v_call: TRBV3-1
cdr3_aa: CASSQGRPEELFF
cdr3_nt: TGTGCCAGCAGCCAAGGGAGACCCGAGGAGCTGTTTTTT

d_call: TRBD2
clone_size: NA
cdr3_length: 16
j_call: TRBJ2-7
v_call: TRBV28
cdr3_aa: CASSSPLTSGTYEQYF
cdr3_nt: TGTGCCAGCAGTTCACCCTTGACTAGCGGGACTTACGAGCAGTACTTC

d_call: NA
clone_size: few
cdr3_length: 15
j_call: TRBJ2-2
v_call: TRBV12-3/TRBV12-4
cdr3_aa: CASNRWETNTGELFF
cdr3_nt: TGTGCCAGCAACAGGTGGGAAACGAACACCGGGGAGCTGTTTTTT

d_call: NA
clone_size: NA
cdr3_length: 17
j_call: TRBJ2-7
v_call: TRBV4-1
cdr3_aa: CASSQPSRGQLAYEQYF
cdr3_nt: TGCGCCAGCAGCCAACCCTCCCGGGGTCAGCTGGCCTACGAGCAGTACTTC

d_call: NA
clone_size: many
cdr3_length: 15
j_call: TRBJ2-5
v_call: TRBV28
cdr3_aa: CASSPYREYQETQYF
cdr3_nt: TGTGCCAGCAGTCCCTACAGGGAGTACCAAGAGACCCAGTACTTC

d_call: NA
clone_size: NA
cdr3_length: 18
j_call: TRBJ2-4
v_call: TRBV15
cdr3_aa: CATSRRTRAGDGKNIQYF
cdr3_nt: TGTGCCACCAGCAGACGGACGAGGGCCGGGGACGGCAAAAACATTCAGTACTTC

d_call: TRBD2
clone_size: few
cdr3_length: 15
j_call: TRBJ2-5
v_call: TRBV3-1
cdr3_aa: CASSQWLAGAETQYF
cdr3_nt: TGTGCCAGCAGCCAGTGGCTAGCGGGAGCAGAGACCCAGTACTTC

d_call: NA
clone_size: many
cdr3_length: 14
j_call: TRBJ1-6
v_call: TRBV3-1
cdr3_aa: CASSQDRIVSPLHF
cdr3_nt: TGTGCCAGCAGCCAAGATCGGATTGTGTCACCCCTCCACTTT

d_call: NA
clone_size: many
cdr3_length: 12
j_call: TRBJ1-2
v_call: TRBV20-1
cdr3_aa: CSAGGQSYGYTF
cdr3_nt: TGCAGTGCTGGCGGACAGTCGTATGGCTACACCTTC

d_call: NA
clone_size: once
cdr3_length: 16
j_call: TRBJ2-1
v_call: TRBV6-1
cdr3_aa: CASRAVRDGGENEQFF
cdr3_nt: TGTGCCAGCAGAGCAGTAAGGGACGGGGGCGAAAATGAGCAGTTCTTC

d_call: NA
clone_size: many
cdr3_length: 15
j_call: TRBJ2-7
v_call: TRBV5-1
cdr3_aa: CASSLSGRGGYEQYF
cdr3_nt: TGCGCCAGCAGCTTGAGCGGCAGGGGGGGCTACGAGCAGTACTTC

d_call: NA
clone_size: many
cdr3_length: 14
j_call: TRBJ2-1
v_call: TRBV29-1
cdr3_aa: CSTHDPFQSNEQFF
cdr3_nt: TGCAGCACTCATGATCCCTTTCAGTCCAATGAGCAGTTCTTC

d_call: TRBD1
clone_size: many
cdr3_length: 14
j_call: TRBJ2-5
v_call: TRBV20-1
cdr3_aa: CSAIGQGAGETQYF
cdr3_nt: TGCAGTGCCATTGGACAGGGCGCCGGCGAGACCCAGTACTTC

d_call: NA
clone_size: NA
cdr3_length: 13
j_call: TRBJ2-7
v_call: TRBV19
cdr3_aa: CASKGQGPSEQYF
cdr3_nt: TGTGCCAGTAAGGGGCAGGGGCCCTCCGAGCAGTACTTC

d_call: NA
clone_size: many
cdr3_length: 18
j_call: TRBJ1-5
v_call: TRBV28
cdr3_aa: CASSLPPGQLNSNQPQHF
cdr3_nt: TGTGCCAGCAGTTTACCCCCTGGACAGCTTAATAGCAATCAGCCCCAGCATTTT

d_call: NA
clone_size: few
cdr3_length: 13
j_call: TRBJ2-5
v_call: TRBV7-8
cdr3_aa: CASSPFLTETQYF
cdr3_nt: TGTGCCAGCAGCCCCTTCCTCACAGAGACCCAGTACTTC

d_call: TRBD1
clone_size: NA
cdr3_length: 17
j_call: TRBJ1-1
v_call: TRBV9
cdr3_aa: CASSVVPGQGAGTEAFF
cdr3_nt: TGTGCCAGCAGCGTTGTCCCGGGACAGGGGGCCGGGACTGAAGCTTTCTTT

d_call: TRBD1
clone_size: NA
cdr3_length: 18
j_call: TRBJ1-3
v_call: TRBV12-3/TRBV12-4
cdr3_aa: CASSLLRDRYSSGNTIYF
cdr3_nt: TGTGCCAGCAGTTTATTGCGGGACAGGTACTCCTCTGGAAACACCATATATTTT

d_call: NA
clone_size: few
cdr3_length: 15
j_call: TRBJ2-1
v_call: TRBV3-1
cdr3_aa: CASSQNPGIWGEQFF
cdr3_nt: TGTGCCAGCAGCCAAAACCCCGGTATTTGGGGTGAGCAGTTCTTC

d_call: TRBD1
clone_size: few
cdr3_length: 16
j_call: TRBJ2-1
v_call: TRBV12-3/TRBV12-4
cdr3_aa: CASSIPTGGNHNEQFF
cdr3_nt: TGTGCCAGCAGTATCCCGACAGGGGGCAACCACAATGAGCAGTTCTTC

d_call: NA
clone_size: many
cdr3_length: 8
j_call: TRBJ2-1
v_call: TRBV3-1
cdr3_aa: CAREEQFF
cdr3_nt: TGTGCCAGGGAGGAGCAGTTCTTC

d_call: TRBD1
clone_size: few
cdr3_length: 13
j_call: TRBJ2-5
v_call: TRBV2
cdr3_aa: CASRDRDQETQYF
cdr3_nt: TGTGCCAGCAGGGACAGGGACCAAGAGACCCAGTACTTC

d_call: TRBD1
clone_size: many
cdr3_length: 16
j_call: TRBJ2-5
v_call: TRBV18
cdr3_aa: CASSPPGQRTQETQYF
cdr3_nt: TGTGCCAGCTCACCACCGGGACAGAGAACTCAAGAGACCCAGTACTTC

d_call: TRBD1
clone_size: NA
cdr3_length: 14
j_call: TRBJ1-2
v_call: TRBV27
cdr3_aa: CASSFTGVSYGYTF
cdr3_nt: TGTGCCAGCAGTTTCACAGGGGTCAGCTATGGCTACACCTTC

d_call: NA
clone_size: few
cdr3_length: 13
j_call: TRBJ2-3
v_call: TRBV10-3
cdr3_aa: CAIGGVEADTQYF
cdr3_nt: TGTGCCATCGGAGGGGTTGAGGCCGATACGCAGTATTTT

d_call: NA
clone_size: many
cdr3_length: 15
j_call: TRBJ1-2
v_call: TRBV28
cdr3_aa: CASSLSVRGISGYTF
cdr3_nt: TGTGCCAGCAGTTTATCCGTTAGGGGGATTTCTGGCTACACCTTC

d_call: NA
clone_size: NA
cdr3_length: 15
j_call: TRBJ2-5
v_call: TRBV7-2
cdr3_aa: CASSSSLAVQETQYF
cdr3_nt: TGTGCCAGCAGCTCATCATTAGCGGTTCAAGAGACCCAGTACTTC